This TCR beta chain is from a study of shared clonotypes between healthy human individuals. The germline V gene has CDR1 MDHEN and CDR2 SYDVKM. The trim removed 7 bases at V and 4 bases at J, leaving 10 bases unmatched. This CDR3 spans 15 amino acids. Here immunoSEQ multiplex PCR was the method, and the copy in TCRdb shows in-frame clones only, minus some. Of about 470,000 clones in the sample, about 85% are singletons; the top ten hold over 10%. The specimen was PBMCs. The V gene is TRBV28, the J gene TRBJ2-7, with 10 bases aligning to TRBD1. This TCR was sampled from a woman in her forties in good health. Some clones in this sample may be carry-over from other donors' samples. The CDR3 is CASNNPWTGGYEQYF. The CDR3 coding sequence is TGTGCCAGCAATAACCCTTGGACAGGGGGGTACGAGCAGTACTTC. Together with reference TRBV28 and TRBJ2-7, the CDR3 gives the full variable domain: DVKVTQSSRYLVKRTGEKVFLECVQDMDHENMFWYRQDPGLGLRLIYFSYDVKMKEKGDIPEGYSVSREKKERFSLILESASTNQTSMYLCASNNPWTGGYEQYFGPGTRLTVT.